The next 21 T cell receptor beta chains were all read from a single sample in a study of post-analysis software for immune sequencing data. The study, taken as a whole, reports: Among 5 or 6 TRBV segments more frequent in patients than controls were TRBV5-6, TRBV5-1 and TRBV20-1.

Researchers reported that TCR beta cDNA libraries carried unique molecular identifiers. TCRdb re-derived calls from the PCR reads in MiXCR, one entry per CDR3 protein. The repertoire holds roughly 730,000 distinct CDR3 sequences, with roughly 30% as singletons. These TCRs are of unknown antigen specificity. The specimen was blood. The receptors were gathered from a girl under 18 with multiple sclerosis.

This clonotype was picked up one time. This chain joins TRBV15 and TRBJ2-2; D is undetermined. Germline CDR1 reads LNHNV; CDR2 reads YYDKDF (reference sequence). The length of the CDR3 is 12 residues. V was pared by 4 bases and J by 6 bases, with 6 bases between. Here the CDR3 reads CATSTSPGELFF. The CDR3, as DNA: TGTGCCACCAGCACGAGTCCCGGGGAGCTGTTTTTT.

This clonotype showed up just a few times. This sequence joins TRBV20-1 and TRBJ2-1; possibly TRBD1 or TRBD2 for D (5 bases each). The CDR3 covers 16 residues. Germline V gene lookup returns CDR1 DFQATT and CDR2 SNEGSKA (reference sequence). Trimming pared 3 bases from V and 7 bases from J, leaving 22 bases between. The CDR3 reads CSARSPHPSSGNEQFF. The CDR3 DNA follows: TGCAGTGCTAGGTCCCCTCACCCTAGCTCAGGGAATGAGCAGTTCTTC.

The chain links TRBV20-1 to TRBJ2-1; 12 positions match TRBD2. The ends lost 3 bases at V and 10 bases at J; junction bases unmatched: 7. The CDR3 contains 14 residues. CDR1 and CDR2 (germline): DFQATT, SNEGSKA (reference sequence). CDR3 loop: CSARASGGAGEQFF. In nucleotides, the CDR3 is TGCAGTGCTAGGGCTAGCGGGGGGGCAGGCGAGCAGTTCTTC.

There are a few counts of this clonotype. The V call is TRBV7-8, the J call TRBJ2-7; TRBD2 agrees at 7 bases. The CDR3 consists of 17 residues. V dropped 0 bases and J dropped 7; count of bases not matched to a gene: 15. Germline CDR1 is SGHVS and CDR2 is FQNEAQ. The CDR3 here is CASSLAHSREASLEQYF. The CDR3 DNA sequence: TGTGCCAGCAGCTTAGCCCATTCACGGGAGGCTAGCTTGGAGCAGTACTTC.

This clonotype was recorded a few times. This chain uses TRBV6-1 with TRBJ2-1, with 7 nucleotides matching TRBD1. Per the germline V gene, CDR1 is MNHNS and CDR2 is SASEGT. With 8 bases clipped from V and 6 bases from J, the junction kept 19 bases outside the gene matches. This CDR3 has 17 residues. This CDR3 is CASLKRWVGGEGNEQFF. The CDR3 nucleotides are TGTGCCAGCCTAAAACGGTGGGTAGGGGGCGAGGGCAATGAGCAGTTCTTC.

This clonotype has just a few counts. The J gene is TRBJ1-2, the V gene TRBV6-1; D is unresolved. The length of the CDR3 is 12 residues. Germline CDR1 reads MNHNS; CDR2 reads SASEGT. The V and J ends lost 6 bases and 2 bases respectively, with 7 bases between them. As DNA, the CDR3 is TGTGCCAGCAGAATCCGAAACTATGGCTACACCTTC. This translates into CASRIRNYGYTF.

The J gene is TRBJ1-5, the V gene TRBV13, with TRBD1 identical over 8 bases. The J segment lost 2 bases and the V segment lost 4 bases, leaving 7 bases of the junction unmatched. The CDR3 extends over 16 amino acids. CDR1 PRHDT and CDR2 FYEKMQ come from the germline V gene (reference sequence). The CDR3 reads CASSYQDRVGNQPQHF. For the CDR3, the DNA is TGTGCCAGCAGCTATCAGGACAGGGTAGGCAATCAGCCCCAGCATTTT.

V gene TRBV20-1 combines with J gene TRBJ2-7; D is possibly TRBD2 (6 bases). CDR3 length: 12 amino acids. CDR1 and CDR2 from the germline V gene are DFQATT and SNEGSKA (reference sequence). The V gene lost 6 bases and the J gene lost 3 bases, with 12 bases spanning the gap. CDR3 sequence reads: CSASGGIYEQYF. CDR3 nucleotides: TGCAGTGCCTCCGGGGGTATCTACGAGCAGTACTTC.

The chain links TRBV11-2 to TRBJ1-4; D call uncertain. The CDR3 covers 19 residues. V lost 6 bases, J lost 0 bases, and 23 bases lay in between. The V gene's germline CDR1 is SGHAT and CDR2 FQNNGV. CDR3 loop: CASSFINLKPGATNEKLFF. CDR3 nucleotide sequence: TGTGCCAGCAGTTTTATCAATCTAAAGCCGGGAGCAACTAATGAAAAACTGTTTTTT.

V usage is TRBV20-1 and J usage is TRBJ2-7; TRBD2 matches at 10 bases. V lost 3 bases, J lost 6 bases, and 8 bases stayed unmatched. The V gene's germline CDR1 is DFQATT and CDR2 SNEGSKA (reference sequence). This CDR3 comprises 14 residues. The CDR3 reads CSARSGLAVIEQYF. CDR3 sequence (DNA): TGCAGTGCTAGGTCCGGACTAGCGGTAATCGAGCAGTACTTC.

The rearrangement joins TRBV7-2 to TRBJ2-7, with 9 nucleotides matching TRBD1. J lost 2 bases, V lost 5 bases, and 4 bases had no gene match. CDR1 and CDR2 (germline): SGHTA, FQGNSA. The CDR3 contains 14 residues. The CDR3, as DNA: TGTGCCAGCAGCGTGGACAGGGGTCCCTACGAGCAGTACTTC. It codes for CASSVDRGPYEQYF.

This chain joins TRBV29-1 and TRBJ1-2, with a weak D call TRBD1 (5 bases). V lost 3 bases and J 7 bases, leaving 12 bases between the germline ends. Germline CDR1 SQVTM, CDR2 ANQGSEA. The CDR3 runs to 12 residues. The CDR3, as DNA: TGCAGCGTTGAGGGGGTACGTCGTGGCTACACCTTC. The encoded protein is CSVEGVRRGYTF.

In this sample, this clonotype turned up a few times. The chain carries TRBV5-1 and TRBJ1-2; tentative D call: TRBD1 (5 bases). V lost 2 bases and J 5 bases, leaving 7 bases between the germline ends. The germline gives CDR1 SGHRS, CDR2 YFSETQ. The CDR3 length is 12 residues. CDR3 coding DNA: TGCGCCAGCAGCTTCGAGGGGTATGGCTACACCTTC. It translates to CASSFEGYGYTF.

The rearrangement joins TRBV7-9 to TRBJ2-4, with no clear D. The J call may not be correct, given that the DNA end is closer to TRBJ2-7. The CDR3 runs 12 residues. Germline-derived CDR1 and CDR2 are SEHNR and FQNEAQ (reference sequence). CDR3 sequence (DNA): TGTGCCAGCAGCTCCGTTCGGTACGAGCAGTACTTC. The encoded protein is CASSSVRYEQYF.

This chain connects TRBV5-1 to TRBJ1-5, with D tentatively TRBD1 (5 bases). The germline V gene encodes CDR1 SGHRS and CDR2 YFSETQ. Between the trimmed V and J ends, which lost 0 bases and 0 bases, there was a span of 13 bases. The CDR3 is 17 amino acids. This CDR3 reads CASSLGSGSFSNQPQHF. CDR3 DNA sequence: TGCGCCAGCAGCTTGGGGTCAGGGTCTTTTAGCAATCAGCCCCAGCATTTT.

The table lists this clonotype with many counts. The chain is built from TRBV29-1 and TRBJ2-1; D remains unclear. V lost 1 base and J 4 bases, leaving 2 bases between the germline ends. CDR3 length: 11 amino acids. CDR1 is SQVTM and CDR2 is ANQGSEA in the germline V gene. CDR3 bases: TGCAGCGTTGAAGGATACAATGAGCAGTTCTTC. Protein sequence: CSVEGYNEQFF.

V is TRBV25-1 and J is TRBJ1-6, with D unresolved. With 7 bases removed from V and 3 bases from J, the gap between germline ends came to 7 bases. This CDR3 contains 13 residues. From germline, CDR1 is MGHDK and CDR2 SYGVNS. The CDR3 here is CASTGIYNSPLHF. The CDR3 DNA follows: TGTGCCAGCACGGGGATCTATAATTCACCCCTCCACTTT. Full variable domain (remainder filled in from reference TRBV25-1 and TRBJ1-6): EADIYQTPRYLVIGTGKKITLECSQTMGHDKMYWYQQDPGMELHLIHYSYGVNSTEKGDLSSESTVSRIRTEHFPLTLESARPSHTSQYLCASTGIYNSPLHFGNGTRLTVT.

About this clonotype itself: One base away lies a much larger clone, so this may be a sequencing read error. The gene calls are TRBV4-3 and TRBJ2-7, with D perhaps matching TRBD1 or TRBD2 (7 bases each). This CDR3 has 14 amino acids. Germline-derived CDR1 and CDR2 are LGHNA and YSLEER. Trimming pared 7 bases from V and 6 bases from J, leaving 19 bases between. The DNA of the CDR3 is TGCGCCAGCAACCCAAGATCAGGGGGGGCCGAGCAGTACTTC. It is translated as CASNPRSGGAEQYF.

This clonotype was found a few times. The rearrangement uses TRBV6-5 and TRBJ2-5, with a tentative D call TRBD2 (6 bases). From germline, CDR1 is MNHEY and CDR2 SVGAGI. The CDR3 runs to 16 residues. V was cut by 3 bases and J by 5 bases, with 19 bases left in between. CDR3 protein: CASSYEVGQGGETQYF. As DNA, the CDR3 is TGTGCCAGCAGTTATGAGGTCGGGCAGGGAGGCGAGACCCAGTACTTC.

V usage is TRBV5-5 and J usage is TRBJ1-5; tentative D call: TRBD1 (6 bases). Germline CDR1 is SGHKS and CDR2 is YYEKEE (reference sequence). The CDR3 has 16 amino acids. Deletions cut 0 bases from V and 0 bases from J, with 10 bases between. The DNA for the CDR3 is TGTGCCAGCAGCTTGGGGGGGGCCCTTAGCAATCAGCCCCAGCATTTT. Protein: CASSLGGALSNQPQHF.

V gene TRBV18 combines with J gene TRBJ2-1; 8 positions agree with TRBD2. The germline V gene has CDR1 KGHSH and CDR2 LQKENI. V shed 0 bases, J shed 10 bases, and the junction held 2 bases outside the gene matches. CDR3 length: 13 residues. This chain's CDR3 is CASSPPGLGEQFF. For the CDR3, the DNA is TGTGCCAGCTCACCACCGGGACTAGGCGAGCAGTTCTTC.